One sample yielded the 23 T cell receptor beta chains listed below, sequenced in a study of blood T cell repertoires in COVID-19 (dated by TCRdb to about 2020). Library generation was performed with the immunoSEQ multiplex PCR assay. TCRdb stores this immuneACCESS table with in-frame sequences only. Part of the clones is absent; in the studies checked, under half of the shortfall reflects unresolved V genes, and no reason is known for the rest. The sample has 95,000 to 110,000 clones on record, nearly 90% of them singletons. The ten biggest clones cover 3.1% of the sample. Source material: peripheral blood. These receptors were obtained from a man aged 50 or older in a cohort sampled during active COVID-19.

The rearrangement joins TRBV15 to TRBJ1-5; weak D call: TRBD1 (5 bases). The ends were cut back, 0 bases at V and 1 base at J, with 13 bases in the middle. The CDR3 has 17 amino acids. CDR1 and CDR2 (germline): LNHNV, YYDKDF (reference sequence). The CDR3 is CATSRDRRAVSNQPQHF. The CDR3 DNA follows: TGTGCCACCAGCAGAGATCGCAGGGCCGTCAGCAATCAGCCCCAGCATTTT.

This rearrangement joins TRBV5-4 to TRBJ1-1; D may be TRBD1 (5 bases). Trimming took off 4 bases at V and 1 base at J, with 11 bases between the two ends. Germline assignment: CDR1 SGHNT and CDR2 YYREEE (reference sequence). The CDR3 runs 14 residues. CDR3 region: CASSHLGGNTEAFF. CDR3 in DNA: TGTGCCAGCAGCCACCTCGGGGGGAACACTGAAGCTTTCTTT.

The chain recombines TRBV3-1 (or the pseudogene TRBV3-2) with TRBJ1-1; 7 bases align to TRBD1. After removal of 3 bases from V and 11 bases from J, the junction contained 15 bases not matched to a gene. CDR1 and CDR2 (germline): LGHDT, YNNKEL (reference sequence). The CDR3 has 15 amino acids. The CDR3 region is CASSHPGTRGVVAFF. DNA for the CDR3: TGTGCCAGCAGCCATCCCGGGACCAGGGGGGTCGTGGCTTTCTTT.

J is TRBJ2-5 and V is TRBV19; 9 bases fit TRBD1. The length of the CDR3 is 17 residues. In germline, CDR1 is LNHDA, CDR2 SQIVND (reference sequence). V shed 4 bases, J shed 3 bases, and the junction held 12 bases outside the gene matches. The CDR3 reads CASSTGGRQGGKETQYF. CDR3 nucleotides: TGTGCCAGTAGTACTGGTGGGAGACAGGGGGGAAAAGAGACCCAGTACTTC.

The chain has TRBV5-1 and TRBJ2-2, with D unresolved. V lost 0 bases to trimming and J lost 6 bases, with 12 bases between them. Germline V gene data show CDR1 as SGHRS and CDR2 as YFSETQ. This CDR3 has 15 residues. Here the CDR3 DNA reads TGCGCCAGCAGCTTGGTTAGTAGCTGGGCCGGGGAGCTGTTTTTT. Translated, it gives CASSLVSSWAGELFF.

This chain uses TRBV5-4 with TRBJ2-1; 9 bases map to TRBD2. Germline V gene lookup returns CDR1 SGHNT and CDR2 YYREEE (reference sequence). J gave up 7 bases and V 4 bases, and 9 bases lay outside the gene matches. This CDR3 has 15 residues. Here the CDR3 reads CASSRQSGGHNEQFF. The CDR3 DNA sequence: TGTGCCAGCAGCCGGCAAAGCGGGGGGCATAATGAGCAGTTCTTC.

The CDR3 spells CASSLDEGVAFF. The CDR3 coding sequence is TGCGCCAGCAGCTTGGACGAGGGGGTAGCTTTCTTT. This chain uses TRBV5-1 with TRBJ1-1; weak D call: TRBD1 (6 bases). The CDR3 runs to 12 residues. Trimming left V 0 bases short and J 10 bases short, with 10 bases between. The germline gives CDR1 SGHRS, CDR2 YFSETQ.

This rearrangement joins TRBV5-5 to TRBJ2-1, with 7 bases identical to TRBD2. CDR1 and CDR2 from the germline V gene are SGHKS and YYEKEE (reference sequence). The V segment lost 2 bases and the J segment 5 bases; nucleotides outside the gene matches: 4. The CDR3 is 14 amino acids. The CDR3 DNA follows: TGTGCCAGCAGCTTCCTAGCGGCTAACAATGAGCAGTTCTTC. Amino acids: CASSFLAANNEQFF.

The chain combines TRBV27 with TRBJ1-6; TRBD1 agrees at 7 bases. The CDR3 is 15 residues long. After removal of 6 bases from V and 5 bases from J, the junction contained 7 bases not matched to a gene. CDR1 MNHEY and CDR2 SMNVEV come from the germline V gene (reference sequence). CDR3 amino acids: CASSLQGINNSPLHF. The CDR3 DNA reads TGTGCCAGCAGCCTACAGGGGATTAATAATTCACCCCTCCACTTT.

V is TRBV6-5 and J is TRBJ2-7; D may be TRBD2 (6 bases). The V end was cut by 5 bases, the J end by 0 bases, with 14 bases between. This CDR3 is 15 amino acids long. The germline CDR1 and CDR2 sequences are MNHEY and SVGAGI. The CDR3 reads CASSPGTSYSYEQYV. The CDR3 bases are TGTGCCAGCAGTCCTGGGACTTCATACTCCTACGAGCAGTACGTC.

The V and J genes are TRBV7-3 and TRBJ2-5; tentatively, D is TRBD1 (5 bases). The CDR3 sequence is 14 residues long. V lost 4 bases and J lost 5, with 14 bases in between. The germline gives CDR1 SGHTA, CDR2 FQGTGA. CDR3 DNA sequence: TGTGCCAGCAGCTCTGGGGCCGGGCGGGAGACCCAGTACTTC. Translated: CASSSGAGRETQYF. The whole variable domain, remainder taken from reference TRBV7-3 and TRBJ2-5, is GAGVSQTPSNKVTEKGKYVELRCDPISGHTALYWYRQSLGQGPEFLIYFQGTGAADDSGLPNDRFFAVRPEGSVSTLKIQRTERGDSAVYLCASSSGAGRETQYFGPGTRLLVL.

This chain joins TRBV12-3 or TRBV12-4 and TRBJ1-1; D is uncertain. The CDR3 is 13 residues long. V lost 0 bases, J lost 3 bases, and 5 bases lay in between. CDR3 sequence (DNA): TGTGCCAGCAGTTTAGCGCAGGACACTGAAGCTTTCTTT. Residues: CASSLAQDTEAFF.

CDR3 protein: CASSLGTSGGETQYF. The CDR3 nucleotides are TGTGCCAGCAGCTTGGGAACTAGCGGGGGTGAGACCCAGTACTTC. The chain employs TRBV7-9 and TRBJ2-5; 11 positions match TRBD2. The germline V gene encodes CDR1 SEHNR and CDR2 FQNEAQ (reference sequence). V lost 3 bases, J lost 5 bases, and 5 bases stayed unmatched. The CDR3 totals 15 residues. The full variable domain, rest sourced from reference TRBV7-9 and TRBJ2-5, is DTGVSQNPRHKITKRGQNVTFRCDPISEHNRLYWYRQTLGQGPEFLTYFQNEAQLEKSRLLSDRFSAERPKGSFSTLEIQRTEQGDSAMYLCASSLGTSGGETQYFGPGTRLLVL.

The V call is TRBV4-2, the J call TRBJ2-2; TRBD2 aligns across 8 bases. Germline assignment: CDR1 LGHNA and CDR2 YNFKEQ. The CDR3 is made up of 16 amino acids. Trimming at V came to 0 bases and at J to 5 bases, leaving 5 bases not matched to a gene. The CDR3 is CASSQDGLARTGELFF. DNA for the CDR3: TGTGCCAGCAGCCAAGACGGACTAGCAAGGACCGGGGAGCTGTTTTTT.

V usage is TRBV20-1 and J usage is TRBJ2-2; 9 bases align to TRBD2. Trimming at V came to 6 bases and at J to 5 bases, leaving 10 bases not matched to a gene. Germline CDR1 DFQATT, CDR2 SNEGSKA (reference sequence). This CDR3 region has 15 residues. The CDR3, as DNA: TGCAGTGCCAGTGGCGGGGGGGCCCGGACCGGGGAGCTGTTTTTT. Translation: CSASGGGARTGELFF.

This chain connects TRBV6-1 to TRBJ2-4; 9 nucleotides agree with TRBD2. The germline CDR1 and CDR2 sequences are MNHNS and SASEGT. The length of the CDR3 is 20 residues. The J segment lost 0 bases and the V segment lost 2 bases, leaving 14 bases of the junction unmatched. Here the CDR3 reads CASSEKASGVGQLAKNIQYF. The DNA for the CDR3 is TGTGCCAGCAGTGAAAAGGCTAGCGGGGTTGGGCAGCTAGCCAAAAACATTCAGTACTTC.

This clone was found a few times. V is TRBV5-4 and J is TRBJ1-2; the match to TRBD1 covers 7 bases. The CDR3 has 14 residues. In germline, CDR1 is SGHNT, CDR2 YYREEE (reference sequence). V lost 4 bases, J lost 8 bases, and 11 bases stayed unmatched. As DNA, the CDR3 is TGTGCCAGCAGCGATTACAGGGGTGTGAAAGGCTACACCTTC. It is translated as CASSDYRGVKGYTF.

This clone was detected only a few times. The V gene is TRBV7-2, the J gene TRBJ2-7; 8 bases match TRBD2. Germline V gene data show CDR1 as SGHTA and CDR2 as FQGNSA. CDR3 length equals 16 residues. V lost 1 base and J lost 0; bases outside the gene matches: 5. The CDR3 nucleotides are TGTGCCAGCAGCTTAGGTGCGGGAGGTAGCTCCTACGAGCAGTACTTC. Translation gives CASSLGAGGSSYEQYF.

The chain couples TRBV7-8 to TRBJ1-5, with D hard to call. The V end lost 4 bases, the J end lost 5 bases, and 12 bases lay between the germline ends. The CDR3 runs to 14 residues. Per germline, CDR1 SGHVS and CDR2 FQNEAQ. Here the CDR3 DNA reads TGTGCCAGCAGCTCGGGAGATTGGGATCAGCCCCAGCATTTT. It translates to CASSSGDWDQPQHF.

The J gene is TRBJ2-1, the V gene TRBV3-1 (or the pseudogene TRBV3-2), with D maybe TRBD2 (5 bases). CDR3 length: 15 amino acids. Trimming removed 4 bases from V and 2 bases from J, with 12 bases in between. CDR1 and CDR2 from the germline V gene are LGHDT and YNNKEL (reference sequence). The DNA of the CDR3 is TGTGCCAGCAGCCCAACTAGGAATACCTACAATGAGCAGTTCTTC. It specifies CASSPTRNTYNEQFF.

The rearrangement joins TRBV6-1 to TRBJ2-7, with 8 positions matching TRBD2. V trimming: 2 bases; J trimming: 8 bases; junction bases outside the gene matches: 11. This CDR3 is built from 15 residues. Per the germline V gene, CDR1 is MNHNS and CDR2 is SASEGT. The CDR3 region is CASSESAGDILKQYF. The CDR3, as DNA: TGTGCCAGCAGTGAATCAGCGGGGGATATACTGAAGCAGTACTTC.

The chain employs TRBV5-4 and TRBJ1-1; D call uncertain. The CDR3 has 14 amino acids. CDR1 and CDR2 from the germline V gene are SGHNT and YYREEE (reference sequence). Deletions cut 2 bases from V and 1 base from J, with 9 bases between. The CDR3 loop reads CASSFGQRNTEAFF. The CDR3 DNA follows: TGTGCCAGCAGCTTTGGGCAACGGAACACTGAAGCTTTCTTT.

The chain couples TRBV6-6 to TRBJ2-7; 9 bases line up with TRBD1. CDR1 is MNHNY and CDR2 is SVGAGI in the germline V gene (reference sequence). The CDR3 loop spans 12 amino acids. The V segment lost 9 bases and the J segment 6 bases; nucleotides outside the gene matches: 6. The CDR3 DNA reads TGTGCCAGTCGGGACAGGGTCGGCGAGCAGTACTTC. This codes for CASRDRVGEQYF.